This TCR beta chain was sequenced during a study of shared clonotypes between healthy human individuals. Here immunoSEQ multiplex PCR was the method, and the copy in TCRdb shows in-frame clones only, minus some. This table has hundreds of thousands of clones, around 96% appearing once. Terminally differentiated effector memory CD45RA+ cells were left out of the naive CD8 fraction, which was CD45RO-negative and positively selected for CCR7. The CDR3 has 15 residues. CDR1 and CDR2 (germline): MNHEY, SVGAGI. Trimming left V 6 bases short and J 0 bases short, with 12 bases between. The chain joins TRBV6-5 to TRBJ1-5; D may be TRBD1 (5 bases). The source of this sequence is a woman younger than 45 in good health. Sequencing was performed on naive CD8+ T cells sorted from blood. CDR3 sequence: CASSQRQNSNQPQHF. As DNA, the CDR3 is TGTGCCAGCAGCCAAAGACAGAATAGCAATCAGCCCCAGCATTTT.